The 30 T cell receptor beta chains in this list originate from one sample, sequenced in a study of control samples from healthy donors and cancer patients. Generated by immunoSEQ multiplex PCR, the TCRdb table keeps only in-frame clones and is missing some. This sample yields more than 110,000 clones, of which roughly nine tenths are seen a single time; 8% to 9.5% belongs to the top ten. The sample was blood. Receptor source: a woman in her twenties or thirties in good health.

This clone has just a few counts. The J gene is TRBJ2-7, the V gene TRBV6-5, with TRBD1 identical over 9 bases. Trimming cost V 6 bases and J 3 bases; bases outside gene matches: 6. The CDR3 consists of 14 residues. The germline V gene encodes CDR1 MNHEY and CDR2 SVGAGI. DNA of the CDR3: TGTGCCAGCAGGGGGGGACAGGGTCTCTACGAGCAGTACTTC. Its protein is CASRGGQGLYEQYF.

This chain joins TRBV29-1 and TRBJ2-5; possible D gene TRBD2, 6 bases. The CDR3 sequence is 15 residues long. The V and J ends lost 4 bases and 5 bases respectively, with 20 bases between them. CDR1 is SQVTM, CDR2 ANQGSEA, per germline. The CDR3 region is CSVAGGRTWRETQYF. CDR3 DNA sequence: TGCAGCGTTGCAGGAGGGAGAACATGGAGGGAGACCCAGTACTTC.

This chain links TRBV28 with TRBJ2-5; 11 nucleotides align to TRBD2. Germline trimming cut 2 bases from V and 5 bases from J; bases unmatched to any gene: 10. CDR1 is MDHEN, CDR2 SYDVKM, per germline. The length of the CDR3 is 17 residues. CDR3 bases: TGTGCCAGCAGTTTAGGACAACTAGCGGGAGTAGACGAGACCCAGTACTTC. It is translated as CASSLGQLAGVDETQYF.

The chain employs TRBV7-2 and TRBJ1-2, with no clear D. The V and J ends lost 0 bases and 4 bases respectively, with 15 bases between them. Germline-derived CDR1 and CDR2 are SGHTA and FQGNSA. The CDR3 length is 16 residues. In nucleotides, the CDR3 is TGTGCCAGCAGCTTAGCGTATGGGCGGATCGGCTATGGCTACACCTTC. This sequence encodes CASSLAYGRIGYGYTF. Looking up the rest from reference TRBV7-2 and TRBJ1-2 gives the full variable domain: GAGVSQSPSNKVTEKGKDVELRCDPISGHTALYWYRQSLGQGLEFLIYFQGNSAPDKSGLPSDRFSAERTGGSVSTLTIQRTQQEDSAVYLCASSLAYGRIGYGYTFGSGTRLTVV.

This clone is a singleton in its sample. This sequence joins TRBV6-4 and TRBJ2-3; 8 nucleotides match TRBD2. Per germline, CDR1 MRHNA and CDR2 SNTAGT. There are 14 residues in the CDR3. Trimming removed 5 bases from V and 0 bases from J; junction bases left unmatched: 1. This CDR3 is CASSSSGSTDTQYF. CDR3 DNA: TGTGCCAGCAGTTCTAGCGGGAGCACAGATACGCAGTATTTT.

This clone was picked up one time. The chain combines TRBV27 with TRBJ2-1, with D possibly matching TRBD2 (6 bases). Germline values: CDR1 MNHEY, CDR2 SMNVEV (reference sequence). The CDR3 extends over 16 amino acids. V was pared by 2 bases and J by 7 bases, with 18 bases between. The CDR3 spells CASSLLASGGRNEQFF. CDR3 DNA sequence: TGTGCCAGCAGTTTACTGGCGAGTGGGGGGAGGAATGAGCAGTTCTTC.

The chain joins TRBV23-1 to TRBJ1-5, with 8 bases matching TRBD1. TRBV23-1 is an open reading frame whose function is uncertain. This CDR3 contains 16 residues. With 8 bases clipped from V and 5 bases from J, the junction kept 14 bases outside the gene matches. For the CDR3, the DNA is TGCGCCAGCGGCAAGGACAGGGAAATAGAGGATCAGCCCCAGCATTTT. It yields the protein CASGKDREIEDQPQHF.

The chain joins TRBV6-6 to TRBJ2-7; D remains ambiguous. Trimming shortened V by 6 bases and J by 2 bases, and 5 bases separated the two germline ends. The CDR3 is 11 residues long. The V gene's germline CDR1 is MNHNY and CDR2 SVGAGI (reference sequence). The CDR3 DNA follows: TGTGCCAGCAGAGTAGCCTACGAGCAGTACTTC. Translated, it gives CASRVAYEQYF.

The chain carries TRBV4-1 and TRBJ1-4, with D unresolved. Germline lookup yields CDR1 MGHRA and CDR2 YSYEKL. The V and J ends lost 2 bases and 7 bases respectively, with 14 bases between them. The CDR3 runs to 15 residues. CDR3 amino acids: CASSQFSASPEKLFF. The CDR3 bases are TGCGCCAGCAGCCAATTTTCCGCCTCCCCTGAAAAACTGTTTTTT.

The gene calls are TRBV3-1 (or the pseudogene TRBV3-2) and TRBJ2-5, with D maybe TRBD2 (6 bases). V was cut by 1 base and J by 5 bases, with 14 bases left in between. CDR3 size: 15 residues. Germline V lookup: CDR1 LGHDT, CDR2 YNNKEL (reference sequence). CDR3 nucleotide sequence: TGTGCCAGCAGCCAAGGAGGGATCCGGGGGGAGACCCAGTACTTC. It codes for CASSQGGIRGETQYF.

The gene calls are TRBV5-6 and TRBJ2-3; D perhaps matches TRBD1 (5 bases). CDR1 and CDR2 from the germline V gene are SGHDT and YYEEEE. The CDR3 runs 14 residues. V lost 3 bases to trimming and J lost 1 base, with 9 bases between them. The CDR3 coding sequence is TGTGCCAGCAGCTGGGGCCGGGGCACAGATACGCAGTATTTT. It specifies CASSWGRGTDTQYF.

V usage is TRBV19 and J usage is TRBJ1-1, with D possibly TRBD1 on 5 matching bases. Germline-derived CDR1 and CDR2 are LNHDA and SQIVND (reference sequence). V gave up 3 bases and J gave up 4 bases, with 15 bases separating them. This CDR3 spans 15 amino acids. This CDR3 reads CASSMGDRWSTEAFF. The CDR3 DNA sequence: TGTGCCAGTAGTATGGGGGACCGATGGAGCACTGAAGCTTTCTTT.

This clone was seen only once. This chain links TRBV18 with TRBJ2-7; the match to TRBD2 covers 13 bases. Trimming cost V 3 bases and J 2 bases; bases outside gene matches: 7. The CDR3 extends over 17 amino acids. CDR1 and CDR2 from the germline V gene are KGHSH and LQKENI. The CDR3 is CASSPGLAGYTPYEQYF. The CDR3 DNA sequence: TGTGCCAGCTCACCGGGACTAGCGGGATACACACCCTACGAGCAGTACTTC.

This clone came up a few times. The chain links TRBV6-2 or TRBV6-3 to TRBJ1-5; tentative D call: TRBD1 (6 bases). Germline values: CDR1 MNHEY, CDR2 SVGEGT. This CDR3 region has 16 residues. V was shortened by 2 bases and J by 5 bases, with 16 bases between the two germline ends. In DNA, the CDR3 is TGTGCCAGCAGTTACAACGGGACAAAAGGAGATCAGCCCCAGCATTTT. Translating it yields CASSYNGTKGDQPQHF.

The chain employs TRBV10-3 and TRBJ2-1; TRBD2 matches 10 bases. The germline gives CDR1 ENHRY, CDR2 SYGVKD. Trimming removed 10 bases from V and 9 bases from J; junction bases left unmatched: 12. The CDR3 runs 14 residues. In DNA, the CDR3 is TGTGCCACCGCGGGACTAGCGAGCTCCGGTGAGCAGTTCTTC. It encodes CATAGLASSGEQFF.

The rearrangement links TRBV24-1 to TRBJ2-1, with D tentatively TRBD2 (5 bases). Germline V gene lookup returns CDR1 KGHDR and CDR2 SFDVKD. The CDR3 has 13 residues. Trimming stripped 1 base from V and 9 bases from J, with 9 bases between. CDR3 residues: CATSDFARAEQFF. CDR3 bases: TGTGCCACCAGTGATTTTGCGAGGGCTGAGCAGTTCTTC.

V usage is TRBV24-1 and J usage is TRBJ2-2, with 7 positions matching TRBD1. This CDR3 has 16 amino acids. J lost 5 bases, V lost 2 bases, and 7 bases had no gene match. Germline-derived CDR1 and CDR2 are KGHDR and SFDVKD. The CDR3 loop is CATSDSTGSRTGELFF. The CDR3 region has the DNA TGTGCCACCAGTGATTCGACAGGGTCGAGGACCGGGGAGCTGTTTTTT.

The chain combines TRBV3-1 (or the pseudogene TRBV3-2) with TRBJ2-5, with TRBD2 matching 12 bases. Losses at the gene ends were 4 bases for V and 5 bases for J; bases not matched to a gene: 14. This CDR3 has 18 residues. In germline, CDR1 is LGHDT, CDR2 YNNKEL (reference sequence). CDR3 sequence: CASSPSVRLAGDRETQYF. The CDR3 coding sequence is TGTGCCAGCAGCCCGTCTGTGAGACTAGCGGGGGACCGGGAGACCCAGTACTTC.

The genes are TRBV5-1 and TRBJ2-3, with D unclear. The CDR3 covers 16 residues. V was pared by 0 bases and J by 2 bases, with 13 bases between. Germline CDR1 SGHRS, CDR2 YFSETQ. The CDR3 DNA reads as TGCGCCAGCAGCTTGGACCCGACCCAAACCACAGATACGCAGTATTTT. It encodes CASSLDPTQTTDTQYF.

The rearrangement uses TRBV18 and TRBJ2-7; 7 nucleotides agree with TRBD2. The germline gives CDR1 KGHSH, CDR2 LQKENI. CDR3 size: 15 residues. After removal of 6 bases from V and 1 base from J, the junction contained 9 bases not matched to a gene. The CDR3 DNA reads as TGTGCCAGCTCGCGTTATGGGGGGGATTCCTACGAGCAGTACTTC. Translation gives CASSRYGGDSYEQYF. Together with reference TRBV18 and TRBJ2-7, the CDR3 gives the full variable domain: NAGVMQNPRHLVRRRGQEARLRCSPMKGHSHVYWYRQLPEEGLKFMVYLQKENIIDESGMPKERFSAEFPKEGPSILRIQQVVRGDSAAYFCASSRYGGDSYEQYFGPGTRLTVT.

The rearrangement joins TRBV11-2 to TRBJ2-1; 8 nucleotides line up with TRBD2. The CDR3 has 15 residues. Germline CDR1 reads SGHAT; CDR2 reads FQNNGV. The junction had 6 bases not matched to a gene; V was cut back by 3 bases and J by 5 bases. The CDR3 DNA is TGTGCCAGCAGCTTCCAGCGGGAGCGGCACAATGAGCAGTTCTTC. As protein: CASSFQRERHNEQFF.

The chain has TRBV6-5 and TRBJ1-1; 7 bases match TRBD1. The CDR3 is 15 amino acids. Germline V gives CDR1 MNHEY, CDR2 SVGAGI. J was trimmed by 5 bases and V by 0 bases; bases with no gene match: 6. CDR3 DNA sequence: TGTGCCAGCAGTTACTCGGGAGGGGGCTTAACTGAAGCTTTCTTT. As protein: CASSYSGGGLTEAFF.

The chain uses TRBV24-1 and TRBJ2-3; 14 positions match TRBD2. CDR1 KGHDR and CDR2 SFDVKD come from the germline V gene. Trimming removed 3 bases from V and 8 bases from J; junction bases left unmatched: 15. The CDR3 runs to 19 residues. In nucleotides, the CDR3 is TGTGCCACCAGTGATCCCCAACTGCCCGGGACTAGCGGGAGAACTACGCAGTATTTT. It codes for CATSDPQLPGTSGRTTQYF.

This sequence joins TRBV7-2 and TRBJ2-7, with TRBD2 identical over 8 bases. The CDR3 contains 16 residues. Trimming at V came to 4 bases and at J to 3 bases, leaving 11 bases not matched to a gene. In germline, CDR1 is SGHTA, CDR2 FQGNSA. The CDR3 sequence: CASSSQRTSSIYEQYF. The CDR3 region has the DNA TGTGCCAGCAGCTCCCAACGGACTAGCAGCATCTACGAGCAGTACTTC.

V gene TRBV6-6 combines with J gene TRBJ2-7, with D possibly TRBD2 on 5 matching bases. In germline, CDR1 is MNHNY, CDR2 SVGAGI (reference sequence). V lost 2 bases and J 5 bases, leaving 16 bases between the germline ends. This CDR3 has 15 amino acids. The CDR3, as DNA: TGTGCCAGCAGTTACCCTATAGCGAGTACCCACGAGCAGTACTTC. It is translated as CASSYPIASTHEQYF.

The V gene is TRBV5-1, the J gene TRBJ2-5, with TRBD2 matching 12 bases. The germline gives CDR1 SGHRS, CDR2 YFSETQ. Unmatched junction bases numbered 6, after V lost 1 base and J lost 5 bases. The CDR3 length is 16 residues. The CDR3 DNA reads TGCGCCAGCAGCTTGTCCTCTAGCGGGAGGGCCGAGACCCAGTACTTC. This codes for CASSLSSSGRAETQYF. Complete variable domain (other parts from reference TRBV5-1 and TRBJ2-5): KAGVTQTPRYLIKTRGQQVTLSCSPISGHRSVSWYQQTPGQGLQFLFEYFSETQRNKGNFPGRFSGRQFSNSRSEMNVSTLELGDSALYLCASSLSSSGRAETQYFGPGTRLLVL.

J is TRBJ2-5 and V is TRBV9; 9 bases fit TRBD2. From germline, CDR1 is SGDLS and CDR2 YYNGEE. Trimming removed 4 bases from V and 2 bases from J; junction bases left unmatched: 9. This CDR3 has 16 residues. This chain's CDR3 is CASSLGAGGLQETQYF. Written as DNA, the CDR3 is TGTGCCAGCAGCCTTGGAGCGGGAGGACTACAAGAGACCCAGTACTTC.

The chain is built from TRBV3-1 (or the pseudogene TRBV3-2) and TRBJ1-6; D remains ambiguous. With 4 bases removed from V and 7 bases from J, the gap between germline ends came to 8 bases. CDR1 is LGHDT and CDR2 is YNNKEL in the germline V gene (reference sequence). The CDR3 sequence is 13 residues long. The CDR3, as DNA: TGTGCCAGCAGCCGTCGATTAAATTCACCCCTCCACTTT. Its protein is CASSRRLNSPLHF.

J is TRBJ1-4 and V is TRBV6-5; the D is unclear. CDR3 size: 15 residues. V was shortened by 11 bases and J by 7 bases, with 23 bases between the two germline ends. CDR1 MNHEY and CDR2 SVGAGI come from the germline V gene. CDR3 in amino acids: CALRGQDPMGEKLFF. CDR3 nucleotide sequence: TGTGCCCTAAGAGGGCAGGACCCTATGGGTGAAAAACTGTTTTTT.

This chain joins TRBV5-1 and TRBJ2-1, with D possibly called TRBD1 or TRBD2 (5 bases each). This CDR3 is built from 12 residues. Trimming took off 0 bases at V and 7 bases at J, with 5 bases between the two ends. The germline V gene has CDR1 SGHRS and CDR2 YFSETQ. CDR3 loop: CASSLGGNEQFF. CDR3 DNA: TGCGCCAGCAGCTTGGGGGGGAATGAGCAGTTCTTC. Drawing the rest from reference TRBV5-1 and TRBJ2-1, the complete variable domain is KAGVTQTPRYLIKTRGQQVTLSCSPISGHRSVSWYQQTPGQGLQFLFEYFSETQRNKGNFPGRFSGRQFSNSRSEMNVSTLELGDSALYLCASSLGGNEQFFGPGTRLTVL.